This entry is about one T cell receptor (beta chain). This sample was included in a study of cytotoxic CD8 clonotypes in ibrutinib-treated CLL. About the research overall: The cohort had ten to eleven relapsed/refractory and 15 treatment-naive patients, about 18 IGHV unmutated. The average sample held approximately 240,000 productive templates and 94,082 productive rearrangements.

This CDR3 is 12 amino acids long. Germline loops: CDR1 MNHEY, CDR2 SMNVEV (reference sequence). V lost 2 bases to trimming and J lost 7 bases, with 6 bases between them. Sequencing was designed to attain a depth spanning 1 in 200,000 to 1 in 1 million T cells. Sequencing used immunoSEQ multiplex PCR; TCRdb keeps in-frame clones, though not all of them. The sample comprises 12,000 or so clones, about four fifths of which are singletons, and 20% to 25% rests with the top ten. This chain joins TRBV27 and TRBJ1-5; no clear D gene. The sample was PBMCs, taken at disease progression, from a patient treated with ibrutinib. The TCR was taken from a human donor with chronic lymphocytic leukemia. CDR3 sequence (DNA): TGTGCCAGCAGTTTAGTGGGCCAGCCCCAGCATTTT. Its protein product is CASSLVGQPQHF.